This TCR beta chain was profiled in a study of high-grade serous ovarian cancer treatment subgroups. On the study more broadly: On average, 14,192 reads and 7,000 to 8,500 unique TCR beta rearrangements were obtained per sample.

Clones were sequenced by immunoSEQ multiplex PCR, and TCRdb holds only the in-frame ones, with some missing. Of about 15,000 clones listed, around 85% are singletons. This clone has only one observation. Antigen specificity is unknown. Tumor samples were obtained before definitive surgery or chemotherapy. Germline V gene data show CDR1 as SGDLS and CDR2 as YYNGEE. This CDR3 region has 13 residues. The V segment lost 5 bases and the J segment 7 bases; nucleotides outside the gene matches: 3. Broader study findings: Without spatial data, bulk sequencing limits insight into HGSC tumor diversity. Tumors within one patient showed repertoire similarity of 0.11 to 0.79.

Sample: tumor tissue. The chain links TRBV9 to TRBJ1-3, with 10 nucleotides matching TRBD1. This TCR was sampled from a human donor with high-grade serous ovarian cancer. CDR3 region: CASSDRGRNTIYF. CDR3 bases: TGTGCCAGCAGTGACAGGGGGCGGAACACCATATATTTT.